These T cell receptor beta chains were read from a single sample in a study of human T cells and chemical hapten exposure. TCRdb used MiXCR to reprocess the RACE reads, holding one entry per CDR3 protein. The table lists some 70,000 distinct CDR3 sequences, around 9.9% of them singletons. Source: whole blood, taken in connection with sensitization to the hapten diphenylcyclopropenone (DPC). These receptors all stem from a woman aged 50 to 65 with alopecia areata. Some clones in this sample may be carry-over from other donors' samples. Each CDR3 is given with its conserved first and last residue. The D gene is left open where the match is weak. The size of a clone is reported for some rows only, either as once, few or many, or as a class for expanded clones.

TRBJ2-7,18,TRBV4-3,TRBD2,medium-sized,CASSQERGLAGGFYEQYF,TGCGCCAGCAGCCAAGAGAGGGGCCTAGCGGGGGGATTCTACGAGCAGTACTTC
TRBJ1-2,15,TRBV7-9,.,many,CASSFPGQSHYGYTF,TGTGCCAGCAGCTTCCCTGGACAGTCCCACTATGGCTACACCTTC
TRBJ2-1,13,TRBV3-1,.,many,CASSQGWGDEQFF,TGTGCCAGCAGCCAAGGTTGGGGAGATGAGCAGTTCTTC
TRBJ2-7,13,TRBV6-6,TRBD1,.,CASSLQGAYEQYF,TGTGCCAGCAGCCTACAGGGGGCGTACGAGCAGTACTTC
TRBJ2-7,12,TRBV28,.,.,CASRTTGYEQYF,TGTGCCAGCAGGACCACAGGATACGAGCAGTACTTC
TRBJ1-6,14,TRBV20-1,TRBD1,many,CSASPGQRNSPLHF,TGCAGTGCGTCCCCGGGACAGCGTAATTCACCCCTCCACTTT
TRBJ2-1,13,TRBV2,.,medium-sized,CASSGQEYNEQFF,TGTGCCAGCAGTGGCCAGGAGTACAATGAGCAGTTCTTC
TRBJ1-2,16,TRBV10-2,TRBD1,few,CASSEIVGQLNYGYTF,TGCGCCAGCAGTGAAATAGTGGGACAGCTTAACTATGGCTACACCTTC
TRBJ2-7,14,TRBV7-9,.,many,CASSLVGLSYEQYF,TGTGCCAGCAGCTTAGTAGGGTTGTCCTACGAGCAGTACTTC
TRBJ2-7,16,TRBV28,.,.,CASSTPGGAGSYEQYF,TGTGCCAGCAGTACCCCAGGGGGGGCAGGCTCCTACGAGCAGTACTTC